Detailed here is one TCR beta chain. Profiled with immunoSEQ multiplex PCR; TCRdb holds only in-frame clones, not every one. The sample records 2 million to 2.5 million clones, roughly 95% being singletons. Per germline, CDR1 SGHNT and CDR2 YYREEE (reference sequence). This CDR3 has 17 amino acids. The V and J ends lost 4 bases and 0 bases, in that order; junction bases with no gene match: 12. The data are from a study of shared clonotypes between healthy human individuals. Material for sequencing was naive CD4+ T cells sorted from blood. The subset was: CD45RA+ positively selected. This TCR was recovered from a man in his late teens or twenties in good health. The chain has TRBV5-4 and TRBJ2-7; TRBD2 matches 8 bases. The CDR3 loop reads CASSPAPSGPSSYEQYF. The CDR3 DNA follows: TGTGCCAGCAGCCCAGCACCTAGCGGGCCCAGCTCCTACGAGCAGTACTTC. The whole variable domain, filled in from reference TRBV5-4 and TRBJ2-7, reads ETGVTQSPTHLIKTRGQQVTLRCSSQSGHNTVSWYQQALGQGPQFIFQYYREEENGRGNFPPRFSGLQFPNYSSELNVNALELDDSALYLCASSPAPSGPSSYEQYFGPGTRLTVT.